This T cell receptor (beta chain) was obtained from a study of blood T cell repertoires in COVID-19. Study summary: Acute-phase and convalescent COVID-19 samples originated in the United States, Italy and Spain. The analysed material was cDNA or gDNA that came from T cells, B-cell-depleted T cells, or PBMCs.

Germline trimming cut 4 bases from V and 4 bases from J; bases unmatched to any gene: 4. Germline V CDR1 and CDR2: SNHLY, FYNNEI. The CDR3 is 16 amino acids. Everyone who took part was 18 to 89 years old, and they came from about two dozen US areas. Produced via immunoSEQ multiplex PCR; TCRdb's table is partial and in-frame only. Among fewer than 500,000 clones listed, about 85% were seen once. This clonotype originated in a woman aged 18-35 years with acute COVID-19. This sequence joins TRBV2 and TRBJ2-5, with TRBD2 matching over 15 bases. Sequenced: PBMCs or T cells enriched from blood (not recorded which). This chain's CDR3 is CASSGGLAGGPETQYF. The CDR3 DNA sequence: TGTGCCAGCAGTGGGGGACTAGCGGGAGGCCCAGAGACCCAGTACTTC.